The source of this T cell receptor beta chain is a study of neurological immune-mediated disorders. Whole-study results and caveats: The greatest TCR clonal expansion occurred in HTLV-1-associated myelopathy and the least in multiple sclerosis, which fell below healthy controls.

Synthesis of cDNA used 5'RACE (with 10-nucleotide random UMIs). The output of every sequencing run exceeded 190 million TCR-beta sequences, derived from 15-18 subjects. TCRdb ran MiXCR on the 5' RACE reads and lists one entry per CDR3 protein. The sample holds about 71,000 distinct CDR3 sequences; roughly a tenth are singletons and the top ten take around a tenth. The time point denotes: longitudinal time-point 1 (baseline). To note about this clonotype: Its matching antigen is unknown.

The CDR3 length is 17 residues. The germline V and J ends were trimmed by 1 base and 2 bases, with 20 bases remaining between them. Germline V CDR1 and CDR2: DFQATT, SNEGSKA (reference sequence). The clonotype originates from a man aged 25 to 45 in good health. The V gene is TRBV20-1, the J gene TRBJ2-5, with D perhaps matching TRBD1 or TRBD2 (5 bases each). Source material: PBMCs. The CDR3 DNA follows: TGCAGTGCTAGAGGGGCTCAGCAGGGAGTGGGACAAGAGACCCAGTACTTC. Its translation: CSARGAQQGVGQETQYF.